These 26 T cell receptor beta chains were sequenced from one sample in a study of chemoradiotherapy in HPV16-positive cancers. The assay was immunoSEQ multiplex PCR, and TCRdb's table has in-frame clones only and misses some. The sample lists some 5,000 clones; over 60% were seen once. The sample was collected from a patient who underwent chemoradiotherapy. These receptors originate from a human donor with HPV-associated anogenital cancer.

This sequence joins TRBV7-2 and TRBJ2-7; 8 bases map to TRBD2. The CDR3 spans 15 residues. CDR1 SGHTA and CDR2 FQGNSA come from the germline V gene. The J segment lost 3 bases and the V segment lost 3 bases, leaving 7 bases of the junction unmatched. The CDR3 nucleotides are TGTGCCAGCAGCTTGCGGGGGGACGCTAGCTACGAGCAGTACTTC. This gives the protein CASSLRGDASYEQYF.

This chain links TRBV6-5 with TRBJ2-7, with 9 bases identical to TRBD1. The ends lost 5 bases at V and 4 bases at J; junction bases unmatched: 6. This CDR3 contains 14 residues. CDR1 is MNHEY and CDR2 is SVGAGI in the germline V gene. The CDR3 region has the DNA TGTGCCAGCAGTCCCGGGACAGGGAGGTACGAGCAGTACTTC. Its translation is CASSPGTGRYEQYF.

Note on this clone: The germline gene is not matched at one end of the junction; a read error may be the cause. The chain links TRBV2 to TRBJ2-5; either TRBD1 or TRBD2 may supply D (6 bases each). Per the germline V gene, CDR1 is SNHLY and CDR2 is FYNNEI. CDR3 length: 16 residues. The CDR3 bases are TGTGCCAGCAGTGAAACCCGGGGGCCCCTTCAAGAGACCCAGCACTTC. This codes for CASSETRGPLQETQHF.

The chain has TRBV19 and TRBJ2-1, with 10 nucleotides matching TRBD2. Germline CDR1 reads LNHDA; CDR2 reads SQIVND (reference sequence). This CDR3 has 14 residues. V lost 2 bases, J lost 6 bases, and 1 base stayed unmatched. The CDR3 bases are TGTGCCAGTAGTATAATAGCGGGAGGCAATGAGCAGTTCTTC. Residues: CASSIIAGGNEQFF.

A few counts support this clone. This chain joins TRBV19 and TRBJ1-1, with 12 bases that match TRBD1. The ends lost 5 bases at V and 7 bases at J; junction bases unmatched: 5. Germline assignment: CDR1 LNHDA and CDR2 SQIVND (reference sequence). CDR3 size: 14 residues. The CDR3 DNA reads TGTGCCAGTAGTGCCGGGACAGGGGGCGGTGAAGCTTTCTTT. Its translation: CASSAGTGGGEAFF.

The CDR3 here is CASSPGASQDTQYF. CDR3 bases: TGTGCCAGCTCACCAGGGGCGTCGCAGGATACGCAGTATTTT. The V gene is TRBV18, the J gene TRBJ2-3; maybe TRBD1 (5 bases). The CDR3 covers 14 residues. CDR1 is KGHSH and CDR2 is LQKENI in the germline V gene. The V end lost 2 bases, the J end lost 6 bases, and 12 bases lay between the germline ends.

Written as DNA, the CDR3 is TGTGCCAGCAGTCCCCTCGGGGTTAGCTCCTACGAGCAGTACTTC. It specifies CASSPLGVSSYEQYF. V and J are TRBV27 and TRBJ2-7, with D possibly matching TRBD2 (5 bases). From germline, CDR1 is MNHEY and CDR2 SMNVEV (reference sequence). This CDR3 is built from 15 residues. V shed 5 bases and J shed 0 bases, with 14 bases lying between them.

This chain connects TRBV6-6 to TRBJ1-4; D perhaps matches TRBD1 (5 bases). CDR1 is MNHNY and CDR2 is SVGAGI in the germline V gene (reference sequence). Deletions cut 4 bases from V and 13 bases from J, with 16 bases between. The CDR3 totals 13 residues. The CDR3 nucleotides are TGTGCCAGCAGTTGGGACCTGGCCGATAGACTGTTTTTT. Translated: CASSWDLADRLFF.

The gene calls are TRBV4-3 and TRBJ2-3, with 9 nucleotides matching TRBD1. CDR1 LGHNA and CDR2 YSLEER come from the germline V gene. The CDR3 is made up of 14 amino acids. J lost 6 bases, V lost 2 bases, and 3 bases had no gene match. CDR3 nucleotides: TGCGCCAGCAGCCAAAACAGGGGGCCTGATACGCAGTATTTT. This sequence encodes CASSQNRGPDTQYF.

This clone was observed a few times. This chain uses TRBV5-1 with TRBJ1-1; D perhaps matches TRBD1 (5 bases). The germline V gene encodes CDR1 SGHRS and CDR2 YFSETQ. The CDR3 contains 14 residues. V lost 0 bases and J lost 5, with 11 bases in between. In nucleotides, the CDR3 is TGCGCCAGCAGCTTGGAGGGATGGGGGACTGAAGCTTTCTTT. Translating it yields CASSLEGWGTEAFF.

This chain uses TRBV12-5 with TRBJ2-7; 7 positions match TRBD1. From germline, CDR1 is LGHNT and CDR2 FRNRAP. The CDR3 has 17 residues. Losses at the gene ends were 4 bases for V and 2 bases for J; bases not matched to a gene: 14. CDR3 amino acids: CASGSRPSGTDTYEQYF. The CDR3 coding sequence is TGTGCTAGTGGTTCCCGCCCTTCCGGGACAGATACCTACGAGCAGTACTTC.

V is TRBV9 and J is TRBJ2-5; D may be TRBD2 (6 bases). Trimming pared 0 bases from V and 1 base from J, leaving 7 bases between. CDR3 length equals 14 residues. The germline gives CDR1 SGDLS, CDR2 YYNGEE. Here the CDR3 DNA reads TGTGCCAGCAGCGTAGCCGGGGGCCAAGAGACCCAGTACTTC. Translating it yields CASSVAGGQETQYF.

The chain uses TRBV6-1 and TRBJ2-6; weak D call: TRBD1 (5 bases). The CDR3 consists of 15 residues. Per the germline V gene, CDR1 is MNHNS and CDR2 is SASEGT. V lost 2 bases and J lost 7, with 12 bases in between. The CDR3 region is CASSETGSGANVLTF. In DNA, the CDR3 is TGTGCCAGCAGTGAAACAGGTAGTGGAGCCAACGTCCTGACTTTC.

The CDR3 DNA reads as TGTGCCAGCAGCCAAGATTGGAGGAATTCACCCCTCCACTTT. This sequence encodes CASSQDWRNSPLHF. The chain joins TRBV14 to TRBJ1-6; no clear D gene. Trimming cost V 0 bases and J 7 bases, with 7 bases left between them. This CDR3 comprises 14 residues. The V gene's germline CDR1 is SGHDN and CDR2 FVKESK.

The chain has TRBV4-1 and TRBJ2-7; the D is unclear. The germline gives CDR1 MGHRA, CDR2 YSYEKL. The CDR3 is made up of 13 amino acids. V was trimmed by 2 bases and J by 3 bases, leaving 8 bases between them. In nucleotides, the CDR3 is TGCGCCAGCAGCCAAACTAATCTCTACGAGCAGTACTTC. Protein sequence: CASSQTNLYEQYF.

This clone was counted between two and nine times. CDR3 DNA sequence: TGTGCCAGCAGCTCCACAGATACGCAGTATTTT. Translation: CASSSTDTQYF. This sequence joins TRBV7-2 and TRBJ2-3; D is uncertain. Trimming removed 4 bases from V and 2 bases from J, with 1 base in between. The CDR3 contains 11 residues. Germline lookup yields CDR1 SGHTA and CDR2 FQGNSA.

The chain combines TRBV10-3 with TRBJ2-7, with 8 bases fitting TRBD1. V was pared by 5 bases and J by 4 bases, with 13 bases of the junction left unmatched. Germline V gene data show CDR1 as ENHRY and CDR2 as SYGVKD. This CDR3 has 16 amino acids. The DNA for the CDR3 is TGTGCCATCAGTCAGACTTCCGGGACAGGATCATACGAGCAGTACTTC. This translates into CAISQTSGTGSYEQYF.

This clone appeared a few times. V is TRBV7-6 and J is TRBJ2-7, with D tentatively TRBD2 (5 bases). The CDR3 extends over 15 amino acids. V was cut by 1 base and J by 3 bases, with 13 bases left in between. The germline gives CDR1 SGHVS, CDR2 FNYEAQ. CDR3 DNA: TGTGCCAGCAGCTTAGATTACGGGATGGTCTACGAGCAGTACTTC. This gives the protein CASSLDYGMVYEQYF.

The genes are TRBV9 and TRBJ2-2; unclear D gene. CDR3 length: 15 residues. The germline V and J ends were trimmed by 0 bases and 2 bases, with 8 bases remaining between them. Germline assignment: CDR1 SGDLS and CDR2 YYNGEE. CDR3 coding DNA: TGTGCCAGCAGCGTAGAAGGGATCAACACCGGGGAGCTGTTTTTT. Translation: CASSVEGINTGELFF.

This chain uses TRBV7-8 with TRBJ1-1, with D possibly being TRBD1 (5 bases). Germline lookup yields CDR1 SGHVS and CDR2 FQNEAQ. V lost 2 bases and J 1 base, leaving 14 bases between the germline ends. The length of the CDR3 is 16 residues. CDR3 protein: CASSLPGVGENTEAFF. CDR3 sequence (DNA): TGTGCCAGCAGCTTACCCGGGGTAGGGGAGAACACTGAAGCTTTCTTT.

This chain uses TRBV19 with TRBJ2-5; TRBD1 matches 10 bases. CDR1 is LNHDA, CDR2 SQIVND, per germline (reference sequence). After removal of 5 bases from V and 5 bases from J, the junction contained 8 bases not matched to a gene. The CDR3 contains 15 residues. The CDR3 loop reads CASSPHGTGVETQYF. In nucleotides, the CDR3 is TGTGCCAGTAGTCCACACGGGACAGGGGTGGAGACCCAGTACTTC.

The chain couples TRBV28 to TRBJ1-5; D call uncertain. The CDR3 loop spans 12 amino acids. The germline gives CDR1 MDHEN, CDR2 SYDVKM. Trimming took 6 bases from V and 7 from J, leaving 10 bases between them. The DNA for the CDR3 is TGTGCCAGCAGAGCCGGCTCACAGCCCCAGCATTTT. Its translation: CASRAGSQPQHF.

V and J are TRBV4-1 and TRBJ2-6; 11 positions agree with TRBD1. Germline loops: CDR1 MGHRA, CDR2 YSYEKL. This CDR3 region has 16 residues. Trimming took 4 bases from V and 7 from J; bases not matched to a gene: 6. The CDR3 bases are TGCGCCAGCAGCCCTCTGGGGACAGGGGGTGCCAACGTCCTGACTTTC. It translates to CASSPLGTGGANVLTF.

J is TRBJ2-5 and V is TRBV18, with a tentative D call TRBD1 (5 bases). Germline CDR1 KGHSH, CDR2 LQKENI. Deletions cut 3 bases from V and 2 bases from J, with 7 bases between. This CDR3 spans 13 amino acids. The CDR3 is CASSPRTQETQYF. As DNA, the CDR3 is TGTGCCAGCTCACCCAGGACACAAGAGACCCAGTACTTC.

The chain joins TRBV5-4 to TRBJ1-2; unclear D gene. V lost 4 bases and J lost 8, with 21 bases in between. CDR3 size: 15 residues. Germline CDR1 and CDR2: SGHNT and YYREEE (reference sequence). CDR3 region: CASSPPLGGDWGYTF. CDR3 bases: TGTGCCAGCAGCCCCCCGTTAGGAGGAGATTGGGGCTACACCTTC.

This chain joins TRBV29-1 and TRBJ2-1; TRBD2 matches 13 bases. This CDR3 comprises 17 residues. The germline V gene encodes CDR1 SQVTM and CDR2 ANQGSEA. Trimming cost V 5 bases and J 7 bases; bases outside gene matches: 14. The CDR3 region has the DNA TGCAGCGTTTCCGGCCCCTTTACTAGCGGGAGGGTAAATGAGCAGTTCTTC. Its protein product is CSVSGPFTSGRVNEQFF.